The rows below give T cell receptor beta chains drawn from one sample of a study of blood T cell repertoires in COVID-19. Profiling relied on immunoSEQ multiplex PCR, and the TCRdb table lists in-frame clones only, not all of them. The table includes roughly 100,000 clones, more than 75% detected once. The sample taken for sequencing was peripheral blood. These receptors were obtained from a human donor in a cohort sampled during active COVID-19. Both conserved end residues are part of each CDR3. D genes are given only for firm matches. Clone size is stated in some rows and not others, as once, few, many or a class when expanded.

>TRBV4-1|TRBJ2-5|.|TRBD2
CASSQDSRAGFGETQYF
TGCGCCAGCAGCCAAGACTCCCGAGCGGGGTTCGGGGAGACCCAGTACTTC
>TRBV9|TRBJ1-6|.|.
CASSVESGPGKDSPLHF
TGTGCCAGCAGCGTAGAATCGGGTCCGGGGAAGGATTCACCCCTCCACTTT
>TRBV28|TRBJ1-3|.|.
CASSSPGEENTIYF
TGTGCCAGCAGTTCCCCGGGAGAGGAAAACACCATATATTTT
>TRBV9|TRBJ2-1|.|TRBD2
CASSVVGGASSYNEQFF
TGTGCCAGCAGCGTAGTCGGGGGGGCGAGCTCCTACAATGAGCAGTTCTTC
>TRBV20-1|TRBJ2-7|.|.
CSASPGWSGYEQYF
TGCAGTGCTAGTCCCGGATGGAGTGGCTACGAGCAGTACTTC
>TRBV29-1|TRBJ1-4|.|.
CSVVRQESGKLFF
TGCAGCGTTGTGCGACAGGAGTCGGGGAAACTGTTTTTT
>TRBV7-2|TRBJ2-7|.|TRBD2
CASSFLAGGQASYEQYF
TGTGCCAGCAGCTTTCTAGCGGGAGGGCAGGCATCCTACGAGCAGTACTTC
>TRBV12-5|TRBJ2-6|.|TRBD1
CASGRDRGPRAGANVLTF
TGTGCTAGTGGCCGAGACAGGGGGCCTAGGGCTGGGGCCAACGTCCTGACTTTC
>TRBV7-9|TRBJ2-7|.|TRBD2
CASSPSGIPLSGPYEQYF
TGTGCCAGCAGCCCCAGCGGGATCCCCCTAAGTGGGCCCTACGAGCAGTACTTC
>TRBV7-2|TRBJ2-7|.|.
CASSSYSAGGAYEQYF
TGTGCCAGCAGCTCATACAGCGCCGGAGGGGCCTACGAGCAGTACTTC
>TRBV4-1|TRBJ2-1|.|.
CASSGVTRVVYEQFF
TGCGCCAGCAGCGGTGTGACTAGAGTAGTCTATGAGCAGTTCTTC
>TRBV19|TRBJ1-4|.|TRBD1
CASSMGQRNEKLFF
TGTGCCAGTAGTATGGGACAGCGTAATGAAAAACTGTTTTTT
>TRBV7-8|TRBJ1-1|.|.
CASSLRDFQLGTEAFF
TGTGCCAGCAGCCTTCGGGACTTCCAACTGGGCACTGAAGCTTTCTTT
>TRBV28|TRBJ2-3|.|.
CASSPGLTDTQYF
TGTGCCAGCAGTCCCGGTCTGACAGATACGCAGTATTTT
>TRBV6-4|TRBJ2-3|.|TRBD2
CASSDSTGGDTQYF
TGTGCCAGCAGTGACTCGACCGGGGGGGATACGCAGTATTTT
>TRBV27|TRBJ2-5|.|.
CASSMDWGSGGTQYF
TGTGCCAGCAGCATGGACTGGGGCTCCGGGGGGACCCAGTACTTC
>TRBV12-3/TRBV12-4|TRBJ1-1|few|.
CASSLQKNTEAFF
TGTGCCAGCAGTCTACAGAAAAACACTGAAGCTTTCTTT
>TRBV6-4|TRBJ1-1|.|TRBD1
CASSPGQGNTEAFF
TGTGCCAGCAGCCCGGGACAGGGGAACACTGAAGCTTTCTTT
>TRBV5-4|TRBJ2-7|.|.
CASSYMESSYEQYF
TGTGCCAGCAGCTATATGGAGAGCTCCTACGAGCAGTACTTC
>TRBV6-6|TRBJ2-1|.|.
CASSYLGGGDNEQFF
TGTGCCAGCAGTTACCTCGGCGGGGGCGACAATGAGCAGTTCTTC
>TRBV12-3/TRBV12-4|TRBJ1-1|.|.
CASSFPGYTEAFF
TGTGCCAGCAGTTTCCCGGGTTACACTGAAGCTTTCTTT
>TRBV3-1/TRBV3-2|TRBJ1-1|.|TRBD1
CASSRADRGNTEAFF
TGTGCCAGCAGCCGGGCGGACAGGGGAAACACTGAAGCTTTCTTT
>TRBV5-1|TRBJ2-3|.|TRBD2
CASSLGLAGGSDTQYF
TGCGCCAGCAGCTTGGGTCTAGCGGGAGGGTCAGATACGCAGTATTTT
>TRBV5-1|TRBJ2-5|.|.
CASSLAGGGQETQYF
TGCGCCAGCAGCTTGGCTGGAGGAGGCCAAGAGACCCAGTACTTC
>TRBV28|TRBJ1-2|.|TRBD1
CASRDREAYTF
TGTGCCAGCAGGGACAGGGAGGCCTACACCTTC
>TRBV24-1|TRBJ2-2|.|.
CATSDHLTGELFF
TGTGCCACCAGTGACCACCTAACCGGGGAGCTGTTTTTT
>TRBV5-4|TRBJ2-2|.|.
CASSPQGVTGELFF
TGTGCCAGCAGCCCCCAAGGAGTTACCGGGGAGCTGTTTTTT
>TRBV27|TRBJ2-7|.|.
CASSFSAGRQTYEQYF
TGTGCCAGCAGTTTTTCGGCTGGCAGGCAAACCTACGAGCAGTACTTC
>TRBV27|TRBJ2-5|.|TRBD2
CASSFTSGGRETQYF
TGTGCCAGCAGTTTTACTAGCGGGGGGCGGGAGACCCAGTACTTC
>TRBV9|TRBJ1-2|.|TRBD1
CASSGGPGQAVNYGYTF
TGTGCCAGCAGCGGAGGTCCGGGACAGGCCGTTAACTATGGCTACACCTTC
>TRBV7-2|TRBJ1-3|.|.
CASSLAIYTGNTIYF
TGTGCCAGCAGCTTAGCCATCTATACTGGAAACACCATATATTTT
>TRBV11-2|TRBJ2-3|.|TRBD1
CASSSYRGADTQYF
TGTGCCAGCAGCTCCTACAGGGGGGCAGATACGCAGTATTTT
>TRBV28|TRBJ1-2|once|TRBD1
CASSLIEQGWRGYTF
TGTGCCAGCAGTTTAATAGAACAGGGGTGGCGTGGCTACACCTTC
>TRBV7-6|TRBJ2-2|once|.
CASSPGTPNTGELFF
TGTGCCAGCAGCCCCGGGACACCGAACACCGGGGAGCTGTTTTTT
>TRBV18|TRBJ2-3|once|TRBD2
CASSPGLAGPDTQYF
TGTGCCAGCTCACCGGGACTAGCGGGACCAGATACGCAGTATTTT
>TRBV20-1|TRBJ2-7|.|.
CSASTGSYEQYF
TGCAGTGCTAGTACAGGCTCCTACGAGCAGTACTTC
>TRBV28|TRBJ2-7|few|.
CASSRGGPYEQYF
TGTGCCAGCTCCCGCGGGGGCCCTTACGAGCAGTACTTC
>TRBV9|TRBJ2-5|.|.
CASSVGAAGGETQYF
TGTGCCAGCAGCGTAGGAGCGGCTGGGGGGGAGACCCAGTACTTC
>TRBV7-9|TRBJ2-2|.|.
CASSPPRSPNTGELFF
TGTGCCAGCAGCCCCCCTCGGTCTCCAAACACCGGGGAGCTGTTTTTT
>TRBV6-5|TRBJ2-7|.|.
CASSLQGLGSYEQYF
TGTGCCAGCAGTCTACAGGGTCTGGGATCCTACGAGCAGTACTTC
>TRBV4-1|TRBJ1-1|.|.
CASSQDRSGSTEAFF
TGCGCCAGCAGCCAAGATCGGTCAGGTTCAACTGAAGCTTTCTTT
>TRBV25-1|TRBJ2-1|.|.
CASSDGTSYNEQFF
TGTGCCAGCAGTGATGGGACTTCGTACAATGAGCAGTTCTTC
>TRBV6-5|TRBJ1-1|.|.
CASSLGQITEAFF
TGTGCCAGCAGTTTAGGACAGATCACTGAAGCTTTCTTT
>TRBV7-9|TRBJ2-7|.|TRBD2
CASSLGFSGNGSSYEQYF
TGTGCCAGCAGCTTAGGGTTTAGCGGGAATGGGAGCTCCTACGAGCAGTACTTC
>TRBV4-2|TRBJ2-7|.|TRBD1
CASSPGTGLGEQYF
TGTGCCAGCAGCCCCGGGACAGGGCTTGGTGAGCAGTACTTC